One and the same sample provided the 18 T cell receptor beta chains below, sequenced in a study of cytomegalovirus exposure and HLA in healthy donors. Vbeta (60) and Jbeta (13) primers were used in the PCR. The protocol was immunoSEQ multiplex PCR, while the TCRdb copy is restricted to in-frame clones and leaves out a portion. Seen here are around 170,000 clones, around 77% observed once, and the top ten hold 2% to 2.5%. The sequenced sample consisted of PBMCs. The receptors were sampled from a man aged 55 to 70 in good health and CMV-seronegative.

The chain uses TRBV12-5 and TRBJ2-1; the match to TRBD2 covers 9 bases. J lost 7 bases, V lost 1 base, and 5 bases had no gene match. This CDR3 region has 15 residues. Looked up from germline, CDR1 is LGHNT and CDR2 is FRNRAP. The CDR3 sequence: CASGLGLAGKNEQFF. The DNA of the CDR3 is TGTGCTAGTGGTTTGGGGCTAGCGGGGAAGAATGAGCAGTTCTTC.

The CDR3 spells CASSSGGADTQYF. In DNA, the CDR3 is TGTGCCAGCAGTTCTGGGGGCGCAGATACGCAGTATTTT. V is TRBV6-5 and J is TRBJ2-3; possible D gene TRBD1, 6 bases. V gave up 4 bases and J gave up 4 bases, with 9 bases separating them. This CDR3 is built from 13 residues. Germline loops: CDR1 MNHEY, CDR2 SVGAGI.

The gene calls are TRBV6-6 and TRBJ2-7; 8 bases match TRBD2. Germline CDR1 reads MNHNY; CDR2 reads SVGAGI (reference sequence). This CDR3 has 16 amino acids. Losses at the gene ends were 0 bases for V and 0 bases for J; bases not matched to a gene: 4. The CDR3 loop reads CASSYSRAGGSYEQYF. DNA for the CDR3: TGTGCCAGCAGTTACTCTCGGGCGGGAGGCTCCTACGAGCAGTACTTC.

CDR3 protein: CASSPQSSGIHNEQFF. In DNA, the CDR3 is TGTGCCAGCAGCCCCCAGAGTAGCGGGATCCACAATGAGCAGTTCTTC. This chain links TRBV7-9 with TRBJ2-1; 8 bases are a match to TRBD2. Looked up from germline, CDR1 is SEHNR and CDR2 is FQNEAQ (reference sequence). With 5 bases clipped from V and 5 bases from J, the junction kept 11 bases outside the gene matches. CDR3 size: 16 residues.

The gene calls are TRBV19 and TRBJ1-5; 7 bases line up with TRBD1. The germline V gene encodes CDR1 LNHDA and CDR2 SQIVND (reference sequence). V trimming: 8 bases; J trimming: 7 bases; junction bases outside the gene matches: 8. The CDR3 extends over 13 amino acids. DNA for the CDR3: TGTGCCAGTTCGACAGGGCAGGGACAGCCCCAGCATTTT. Its protein product is CASSTGQGQPQHF. Together with reference TRBV19 and TRBJ1-5, the CDR3 gives the full variable domain: DGGITQSPKYLFRKEGQNVTLSCEQNLNHDAMYWYRQDPGQGLRLIYYSQIVNDFQKGDIAEGYSVSREKKESFPLTVTSAQKNPTAFYLCASSTGQGQPQHFGDGTRLSIL.

This clone was picked up one time. This chain links TRBV6-1 with TRBJ2-3; 8 bases match TRBD2. J gave up 0 bases and V 3 bases, and 8 bases lay outside the gene matches. Germline CDR1 reads MNHNS; CDR2 reads SASEGT. The CDR3 length is 17 residues. The CDR3 DNA follows: TGTGCCAGCAGTGAGGAGGGGCGGGGGGCGAGCACAGATACGCAGTATTTT. The encoded protein is CASSEEGRGASTDTQYF.

The CDR3 region is CASRGQGHSNQPQHF. In DNA form, the CDR3 reads TGTGCCAGCAGGGGACAGGGGCATAGCAATCAGCCCCAGCATTTT. The V call is TRBV28, the J call TRBJ1-5, with 10 bases aligning to TRBD1. V gave up 6 bases and J gave up 0 bases; unmatched junction bases: 2. In germline, CDR1 is MDHEN, CDR2 SYDVKM. The CDR3 has 15 amino acids.

A single count supports this clone. This chain uses TRBV5-1 with TRBJ2-7; TRBD1 matches 7 bases. The CDR3 has 15 residues. Germline CDR1 reads SGHRS; CDR2 reads YFSETQ. Germline trimming cut 4 bases from V and 0 bases from J; bases unmatched to any gene: 7. The CDR3 region is CASSTSTGRSYEQYF. The CDR3 DNA sequence: TGCGCCAGCAGCACCTCGACAGGGCGCTCCTACGAGCAGTACTTC.

This rearrangement joins TRBV25-1 to TRBJ2-7; TRBD1 agrees at 7 bases. Germline loops: CDR1 MGHDK, CDR2 SYGVNS. The CDR3 spans 15 residues. V was pared by 6 bases and J by 1 base, with 9 bases of the junction left unmatched. CDR3 amino acids: CASRTGTADSYEQYF. DNA for the CDR3: TGTGCCAGCAGAACCGGGACAGCCGATTCCTACGAGCAGTACTTC.

The V call is TRBV5-6, the J call TRBJ2-5, with TRBD1 matching 7 bases. The CDR3 is 13 amino acids. V dropped 5 bases and J dropped 5; count of bases not matched to a gene: 6. The germline gives CDR1 SGHDT, CDR2 YYEEEE. The CDR3 sequence: CASRMTGLETQYF. CDR3 nucleotide sequence: TGTGCCAGCAGGATGACAGGGTTGGAGACCCAGTACTTC.

This clone has a handful of counts. The chain uses TRBV6-5 and TRBJ1-1; 7 nucleotides match TRBD1. V shed 2 bases and J 8 bases; nucleotides not matched to a gene: 8. CDR3 length equals 14 residues. From germline, CDR1 is MNHEY and CDR2 SVGAGI. The CDR3 protein is CASSYLLGQAEAFF. For the CDR3, the DNA is TGTGCCAGCAGTTACCTTCTCGGACAGGCCGAAGCTTTCTTT.

The V and J genes are TRBV4-1 and TRBJ2-5, with 15 bases that match TRBD2. J was trimmed by 1 base and V by 5 bases; bases with no gene match: 11. The CDR3 spans 19 residues. The V gene's germline CDR1 is MGHRA and CDR2 YSYEKL. The CDR3 DNA is TGCGCCAGCAGCGTCCCCGGGACTAGCGGGAGGCAATTCCAAGAGACCCAGTACTTC. Encoded protein: CASSVPGTSGRQFQETQYF.

The chain combines TRBV4-3 with TRBJ1-6; maybe TRBD1 (5 bases). This CDR3 contains 14 residues. Trimming removed 2 bases from V and 14 bases from J, with 16 bases in between. From germline, CDR1 is LGHNA and CDR2 YSLEER. CDR3: CASSQSMDTSTLHF. The CDR3 coding sequence is TGCGCCAGCAGCCAATCGATGGACACCTCAACCCTCCACTTT.

The V call is TRBV4-2, the J call TRBJ2-5; TRBD1 aligns across 8 bases. CDR1 LGHNA and CDR2 YNFKEQ come from the germline V gene. Losses at the gene ends were 1 base for V and 0 bases for J; bases not matched to a gene: 1. The CDR3 is 15 amino acids. The CDR3 DNA is TGTGCCAGCAGCCAAGGGGACAGGAACCAAGAGACCCAGTACTTC. This encodes CASSQGDRNQETQYF.

The J gene is TRBJ2-7, the V gene TRBV30; D may be TRBD2 (5 bases). Per germline, CDR1 GTSNPN and CDR2 SVGIG (reference sequence). The CDR3 is made up of 13 amino acids. V was pared by 4 bases and J by 6 bases, with 16 bases between. CDR3 DNA: TGTGCCTGGATGTCGGTAGCCGCGGGCGAGCAGTACTTC. Translated: CAWMSVAAGEQYF.

The V and J genes are TRBV7-8 and TRBJ1-3, with D maybe TRBD1 (6 bases). CDR1 and CDR2 from the germline V gene are SGHVS and FQNEAQ. The CDR3 has 14 residues. V was pared by 4 bases and J by 0 bases, with 7 bases between. The CDR3 DNA is TGTGCCAGCAGCTCACAGGGCTCTGGAAACACCATATATTTT. Translating gives CASSSQGSGNTIYF.

The chain recombines TRBV6-5 with TRBJ1-1, with a possible D match to TRBD1 (5 bases). Germline lookup yields CDR1 MNHEY and CDR2 SVGAGI. The CDR3 totals 13 residues. Trimming pared 5 bases from V and 3 bases from J, leaving 10 bases between. The CDR3 DNA follows: TGTGCCAGCAGTGGCACAGGCTACACTGAAGCTTTCTTT. Protein sequence: CASSGTGYTEAFF.

The count of this clone is one. The chain joins TRBV5-1 to TRBJ1-1, with D maybe TRBD1 (6 bases). This CDR3 has 14 amino acids. Germline-derived CDR1 and CDR2 are SGHRS and YFSETQ. Deletions cut 2 bases from V and 3 bases from J, with 11 bases between. CDR3 amino acids: CASSLIGGHTEAFF. The CDR3, as DNA: TGCGCCAGCAGCTTAATTGGGGGCCACACTGAAGCTTTCTTT.